These 21 T cell receptor beta chains were all obtained from the same sample, sequenced in a study of OX40 agonist ivuxolimab in advanced cancers. This table comes from immunoSEQ multiplex PCR, and its TCRdb copy is limited to in-frame clones, with some not included. This table has roughly 90,000 clones, approximately 91% appearing once. The material sequenced was CD4+ or CD8+ T cells sorted from blood, taken in a trial of the OX40 agonist ivuxolimab. All receptors come from an adult with an advanced solid tumor such as melanoma, head and neck, liver or kidney cancer.

The V call is TRBV7-3, the J call TRBJ2-2; TRBD2 is a possible D gene (6 bases). The CDR3 totals 16 residues. Germline CDR1 and CDR2: SGHTA and FQGTGA. V was trimmed by 0 bases and J by 0 bases, leaving 8 bases between them. CDR3 region: CASSLTRETNTGELFF. CDR3 coding DNA: TGTGCCAGCAGCTTAACCCGGGAGACGAACACCGGGGAGCTGTTTTTT.

This clone was recorded only once. This chain connects TRBV27 to TRBJ2-7, with D tentatively TRBD2 (6 bases). The CDR3 has 15 amino acids. The germline CDR1 and CDR2 sequences are MNHEY and SMNVEV (reference sequence). Trimming took 6 bases from V and 5 from J, leaving 20 bases between them. CDR3 in amino acids: CASRDKRGTSDEQYF. CDR3 coding DNA: TGTGCCAGCAGGGATAAACGTGGGACTTCGGACGAGCAGTACTTC.

The chain recombines TRBV29-1 with TRBJ2-2; no clear D gene. The germline V gene encodes CDR1 SQVTM and CDR2 ANQGSEA. The CDR3 contains 12 residues. The V and J ends lost 6 bases and 4 bases respectively, with 9 bases between them. For the CDR3, the DNA is TGCAGCGTGTGCGACCGCACCGGGGAGCTGTTTTTT. This gives the protein CSVCDRTGELFF.

This rearrangement joins TRBV28 to TRBJ1-2, with D perhaps TRBD1 (5 bases). Germline V gene sequence: CDR1 MDHEN, CDR2 SYDVKM. The CDR3 sequence is 16 residues long. V was clipped by 4 bases and J by 0 bases, with 15 bases between them. CDR3 nucleotide sequence: TGTGCCAGCAGTTCGGCCCCGGGACCGACTAACTATGGCTACACCTTC. It specifies CASSSAPGPTNYGYTF.

The chain carries TRBV28 and TRBJ2-2, with TRBD2 matching 7 bases. The V segment lost 4 bases and the J segment 1 base; nucleotides outside the gene matches: 15. Germline-derived CDR1 and CDR2 are MDHEN and SYDVKM. The CDR3 has 19 residues. DNA for the CDR3: TGTGCCAGCAGTTCCCCTATAGCGGGTCTGAGATTGAACACCGGGGAGCTGTTTTTT. Amino acid sequence: CASSSPIAGLRLNTGELFF. The full variable domain, its missing parts supplied by reference TRBV28 and TRBJ2-2, is DVKVTQSSRYLVKRTGEKVFLECVQDMDHENMFWYRQDPGLGLRLIYFSYDVKMKEKGDIPEGYSVSREKKERFSLILESASTNQTSMYLCASSSPIAGLRLNTGELFFGEGSRLTVL.

The CDR3 spells CASRPGTLPDTQYF. In DNA, the CDR3 is TGTGCCAGCAGGCCCGGGACTCTTCCAGATACGCAGTATTTT. The chain has TRBV6-6 and TRBJ2-3; tentatively, D is TRBD2 (6 bases). Germline CDR1 MNHNY, CDR2 SVGAGI (reference sequence). V was shortened by 6 bases and J by 4 bases, with 14 bases between the two germline ends. The CDR3 is made up of 14 amino acids.

Only one count was recorded for this clone. This chain connects TRBV5-4 to TRBJ2-3; D is perhaps TRBD1 (6 bases). The CDR3 is 15 residues long. CDR1 is SGHNT, CDR2 YYREEE, per germline (reference sequence). V was shortened by 1 base and J by 0 bases, with 9 bases between the two germline ends. CDR3 sequence (DNA): TGTGCCAGCAGCTTGAGCAGGGGAAGCACAGATACGCAGTATTTT. Translated: CASSLSRGSTDTQYF.

This clone appeared once. The chain is built from TRBV27 and TRBJ2-3; 10 bases agree with TRBD1. The CDR3 runs to 15 residues. In germline, CDR1 is MNHEY, CDR2 SMNVEV (reference sequence). Unmatched junction bases numbered 6, after V lost 5 bases and J lost 4 bases. The CDR3 DNA is TGTGCCAGCAGTCCCGGGACAGGGGTTGCAGATACGCAGTATTTT. Translation gives CASSPGTGVADTQYF.

In nucleotides, the CDR3 is TGTGCCAGTATGCCCACGGGAGAACCTGGGGCCAACGTCCTGACTTTC. The encoded protein is CASMPTGEPGANVLTF. J is TRBJ2-6 and V is TRBV19, with a weak D call TRBD2 (6 bases). Between the trimmed V and J ends, which lost 7 bases and 2 bases, there was a span of 15 bases. The CDR3 runs to 16 residues. CDR1 is LNHDA, CDR2 SQIVND, per germline (reference sequence).

The V and J genes are TRBV12-2 and TRBJ1-4; the table's TRBD1 call for D was not verified on the DNA. TRBV12-2 represents a pseudogene. This CDR3 is 14 amino acids long. In DNA form, the CDR3 reads TGTGCAAGTCGCTCCCGCGACGACAGTGAAAAACTGTTTTTT. Its protein product is CASRSRDDSEKLFF.

The chain joins TRBV11-3 to TRBJ2-4, with D unclear. This CDR3 is 8 amino acids long. V dropped 5 bases and J dropped 13 bases, with 3 bases sitting between them. Germline-derived CDR1 and CDR2 are SGHNT and YENEEA. CDR3 bases: TGTGCCAGCAGCCCACAGTACTTC. Its protein product is CASSPQYF.

The rearrangement uses TRBV4-3 and TRBJ1-2; TRBD1 might be the D (5 bases). Germline V gene lookup returns CDR1 LGHNA and CDR2 YSLEER. Trimming stripped 0 bases from V and 1 base from J, with 12 bases between. The length of the CDR3 is 16 residues. The CDR3 nucleotides read TGCGCCAGCAGCCAAGATTTGGAGGGGCGTAACTATGGCTACACCTTC. Its translation is CASSQDLEGRNYGYTF.

This clone has only a few counts. This chain connects TRBV5-1 to TRBJ1-2; no reliable D call. CDR3 size: 12 residues. Trimming shortened V by 0 bases and J by 5 bases, and 5 bases separated the two germline ends. Germline-derived CDR1 and CDR2 are SGHRS and YFSETQ. The DNA of the CDR3 is TGCGCCAGCAGCTTGGATCAGTATGGCTACACCTTC. Protein sequence: CASSLDQYGYTF.

The chain uses TRBV5-1 and TRBJ1-2, with 8 bases aligning to TRBD1. Per the germline V gene, CDR1 is SGHRS and CDR2 is YFSETQ. The CDR3 spans 18 residues. The junction had 14 bases not matched to a gene; V was cut back by 2 bases and J by 2 bases. The CDR3 region has the DNA TGCGCCAGCAGCTTAGTTGGGGCCCGGGCAGGGGGCAACTATGGCTACACCTTC. It translates to CASSLVGARAGGNYGYTF.

V gene TRBV9 combines with J gene TRBJ2-5; D not certain. This CDR3 is built from 13 residues. Trimming took 3 bases from V and 2 from J, leaving 8 bases between them. Germline CDR1 SGDLS, CDR2 YYNGEE. The CDR3 loop is CASSGTNQETQYF. Written as DNA, the CDR3 is TGTGCCAGCAGCGGGACCAATCAAGAGACCCAGTACTTC. Based on the CDR3 plus reference TRBV9 and TRBJ2-5, the full variable domain is DSGVTQTPKHLITATGQRVTLRCSPRSGDLSVYWYQQSLDQGLQFLIQYYNGEERAKGNILERFSAQQFPDLHSELNLSSLELGDSALYFCASSGTNQETQYFGPGTRLLVL.

V is TRBV5-1 and J is TRBJ2-1; 11 bases are shared with TRBD1. Germline CDR1 SGHRS, CDR2 YFSETQ. V lost 4 bases, J lost 8 bases, and 2 bases stayed unmatched. The CDR3 consists of 13 residues. The CDR3 spells CASSEDRGHEQFF. In DNA, the CDR3 is TGCGCCAGCAGCGAGGACAGGGGGCATGAGCAGTTCTTC.

The chain combines TRBV5-4 with TRBJ1-1; the D gene is possibly TRBD1 (6 bases). CDR3 length: 14 residues. The germline V gene has CDR1 SGHNT and CDR2 YYREEE (reference sequence). V shed 0 bases and J shed 5 bases, with 11 bases lying between them. CDR3 sequence reads: CASSLAGGLTEAFF. The DNA for the CDR3 is TGTGCCAGCAGCTTGGCGGGGGGCTTAACTGAAGCTTTCTTT.

As DNA, the CDR3 is TGTGCCAGCAGCTTAGCCGGGACTAGCGGAAAGACCCAGTACTTC. It specifies CASSLAGTSGKTQYF. The chain carries TRBV7-2 and TRBJ2-5, with 11 bases fitting TRBD2. The CDR3 has 15 residues. V lost 0 bases, J lost 6 bases, and 3 bases stayed unmatched. CDR1 is SGHTA and CDR2 is FQGNSA in the germline V gene.

The rearrangement joins TRBV4-3 to TRBJ2-7, with D perhaps TRBD2 (7 bases). With 3 bases removed from V and 5 bases from J, the gap between germline ends came to 20 bases. This CDR3 spans 16 amino acids. Germline values: CDR1 LGHNA, CDR2 YSLEER. The chain's CDR3 is CASSQSWGGLSNEQYF. CDR3 DNA: TGCGCCAGCAGCCAGTCCTGGGGGGGGCTTAGCAACGAGCAGTACTTC.

The J gene is TRBJ2-5, the V gene TRBV15; 11 nucleotides match TRBD1. Germline V lookup: CDR1 LNHNV, CDR2 YYDKDF (reference sequence). The CDR3 consists of 17 residues. V lost 3 bases to trimming and J lost 4 bases; unmatched junction nucleotides: 10. The CDR3 spells CATSRMIGQGARETQYF. DNA of the CDR3: TGTGCCACCAGCAGGATGATAGGACAGGGGGCCCGAGAGACCCAGTACTTC.

The J gene is TRBJ1-6, the V gene TRBV7-9; tentative D call: TRBD1 (6 bases). V lost 5 bases and J lost 11, with 16 bases in between. In germline, CDR1 is SEHNR, CDR2 FQNEAQ (reference sequence). The CDR3 is made up of 14 amino acids. In nucleotides, the CDR3 is TGTGCCAGCAGCCCCGGGGGCGTCGGGACACCCCTCCACTTT. It yields the protein CASSPGGVGTPLHF.